This TCR beta chain was documented in a study of long-term antiretroviral therapy in people with HIV. Sequencing used immunoSEQ v3.0 at survey level. Method: immunoSEQ multiplex PCR; TCRdb's copy keeps in-frame clones and lacks some. The sample lists roughly 9,100 clones; about four fifths were seen once. This CDR3 is 15 amino acids long. Trimming took 5 bases from V and 3 from J; bases not matched to a gene: 6. From germline, CDR1 is SGHVS and CDR2 FQNEAQ. Sequenced here: unsorted PBMCs, sampled 1.8 years before starting antiretroviral therapy. This chain connects TRBV7-8 to TRBJ2-7; TRBD1 aligns across 11 bases. The TCR originated in a man between 35 and 55 years old with HIV. CDR3 sequence: CASSPGTGGFYEQYF. The CDR3 region has the DNA TGTGCCAGCAGCCCGGGGACAGGGGGTTTCTACGAGCAGTACTTC.